These T cell receptor beta chains were read from a single sample in a study of radiation and T cells in renal cell carcinoma. Clones were sequenced by immunoSEQ multiplex PCR, and TCRdb holds only the in-frame ones, with some missing. The profile shows 140,000 to 150,000 clones, about 88% of them singletons. The starting material was blood, obtained from a patient whose treatment included radiotherapy and nephrectomy. These receptor sequences come from a woman between 65 and 79 years old with renal cell carcinoma. The CDR3 runs from the conserved cysteine through the conserved F or W. A D gene is named only where the DNA matches it firmly. Part of the rows lack a size; the others show once, few, many or a class for expanded clones.

j_gene,d_gene,abundance,v_gene,CDR3nt,CDR3aa
TRBJ1-3,.,.,TRBV5-1,TGCGCCAGCAGCGTGGGACTGCGAAGCTCTGGAAACACCATATATTTT,CASSVGLRSSGNTIYF
TRBJ1-2,TRBD1,.,TRBV5-1,TGCGCCAGCAGCCTCGGGGCGGGGACAGGGCATGGCTACACCTTC,CASSLGAGTGHGYTF
TRBJ2-7,.,.,TRBV5-1,TGCGCCAGCAGCTTCCCCTACGAGCAGTACTTC,CASSFPYEQYF
TRBJ2-7,.,.,TRBV4-2,TGTGCCAGCAGCCGCGAGAGGCAGGGCTACGAGCAGTACTTC,CASSRERQGYEQYF
TRBJ2-3,TRBD1,.,TRBV7-8,TGTGCCAGCAGCCCCAGACAGGGGTGGGATACGCAGTATTTT,CASSPRQGWDTQYF
TRBJ1-4,.,once,TRBV30,TGTGCCTGGAGTGTAGGTTGGAGTGAAAAACTGTTTTTT,CAWSVGWSEKLFF
TRBJ2-7,.,.,TRBV5-4,TGTGCCAGCAGCTACGGGACAAACTTACGCGAGCAGTACTTC,CASSYGTNLREQYF
TRBJ2-3,.,once,TRBV19,TGTGCCAGTAGGGGACCAGGCGCACACACAGATACGCAGTATTTT,CASRGPGAHTDTQYF
TRBJ1-2,.,.,TRBV6-1,TGTGCCAGCAGGGCCCTAGAATATGGCTACACCTTC,CASRALEYGYTF
TRBJ1-2,TRBD1,.,TRBV14,TGTGCCAGCGCCAGGACAGGGCTTGGCTACACCTTC,CASARTGLGYTF
TRBJ1-5,.,.,TRBV30,TGTGCCTGGAGTAGAGACAGCCACAATCAGCCCCAGCATTTT,CAWSRDSHNQPQHF
TRBJ2-2,TRBD2,.,TRBV5-1,TGCGCCAGCAGCCCCGGGGACTACTCGAACACCGGGGAGCTGTTTTTT,CASSPGDYSNTGELFF
TRBJ2-1,.,.,TRBV30,TGTGCCTGGAGTGCCGGCGGGCAGTTCTTC,CAWSAGGQFF
TRBJ1-1,.,.,TRBV7-6,TGTGCCAGCAGCATAACAGGGAACACTGAAGCTTTCTTT,CASSITGNTEAFF
TRBJ1-1,.,.,TRBV6-1,TGTGCCAGCAGTTTCGGATTGGCGGGAGCTGAAGCTTTCTTT,CASSFGLAGAEAFF
TRBJ2-1,TRBD2,.,TRBV7-2,TGTGCCAGCAGCTTAGCGACGGGAGGCTACAATGAGCAGTTCTTC,CASSLATGGYNEQFF
TRBJ1-3,.,.,TRBV9,TGTGCCAGCAGCGTAGCCGCTATCTCTGGAAACACCATATATTTT,CASSVAAISGNTIYF
TRBJ2-7,TRBD1,.,TRBV28,TGTGCCAGCAGTTCACCCGCGTGGGACAGCTCCTACGAGCAGTACTTC,CASSSPAWDSSYEQYF
TRBJ1-6,.,.,TRBV7-9,TGTGCCAGCAGCGACAGGTTCCGTGGTTCACCCCTCCACTTT,CASSDRFRGSPLHF
TRBJ1-2,TRBD1,.,TRBV30,TGTGCCTGGAATCTTCAGGGGGTCGGCTATGGCTACACCTTC,CAWNLQGVGYGYTF
TRBJ2-1,TRBD1,.,TRBV9,TGTGCCAGCAGCGTTAGGGGGCGAAACAATGAGCAGTTCTTC,CASSVRGRNNEQFF
TRBJ2-4,TRBD2,.,TRBV7-9,TGTGCCAGCAGCTTAGCCGGGGGGAACATTCAGTACTTC,CASSLAGGNIQYF
TRBJ2-7,TRBD1,.,TRBV27,TGTGCCAGCGCTATTCCGGGACAGGGGGACTACGAGCAGTACTTC,CASAIPGQGDYEQYF
TRBJ1-1,TRBD1,few,TRBV2,TGTGCCAGCAGTGGGACAGGGTTGGGCACTGAAGCTTTCTTT,CASSGTGLGTEAFF
TRBJ1-2,.,few,TRBV18,TGTGCCAGCTCTCGGGCACAGGCTAACTATGGCTACACCTTC,CASSRAQANYGYTF
TRBJ2-1,.,.,TRBV5-1,TGCGCCAGCAGCTCCCAACGGACAGCTAACAATGAGCAGTTCTTC,CASSSQRTANNEQFF
TRBJ1-6,.,few,TRBV5-1,TGCGCCAGCAGCTTGGGACAGAGGGGATCACCCCTCCACTTT,CASSLGQRGSPLHF
TRBJ2-7,TRBD1,.,TRBV19,TGTGCCAGTAGTATTTCGGGGACAGGGGCACCCTACGAGCAGTACTTC,CASSISGTGAPYEQYF
TRBJ2-4,.,.,TRBV19,TGTGCCAGTAGTATAGATCAGGGAGCCAAAAACATTCAGTACTTC,CASSIDQGAKNIQYF
TRBJ2-6,.,once,TRBV5-1,TGCGCCAGCAGCTTACAGGCTCTGGTGGCCAACGTCCTGACTTTC,CASSLQALVANVLTF
TRBJ2-3,TRBD2,.,TRBV5-6,TGTGCCAGCAGCCCTCTACTAGCGGGGGTGATCACAGATACGCAGTATTTT,CASSPLLAGVITDTQYF
TRBJ1-1,.,.,TRBV9,TGTGCCAGCAGCGTAGATCCGGGTTCGAGCGCTGAAGCTTTCTTT,CASSVDPGSSAEAFF
TRBJ2-5,.,.,TRBV6-1,TGTGCCAGCAGTGAGTCGGGACTTGGGACCCAGTACTTC,CASSESGLGTQYF
TRBJ2-7,TRBD1,once,TRBV7-8,TGTGCCAGCAGCTTAACCGAACAGGGGGCGTTTGAGCAGTACTTC,CASSLTEQGAFEQYF
TRBJ2-3,.,.,TRBV7-2,TGTGCCAGCAGCTTAGTCGGGACCGGGGGCACAGATACGCAGTATTTT,CASSLVGTGGTDTQYF
TRBJ2-2,.,.,TRBV5-1,TGCGCCAGCAGCTTGGGGAAGACTGGACCTACCGGGGAGCTGTTTTTT,CASSLGKTGPTGELFF
TRBJ1-2,TRBD1,.,TRBV19,TGTGCCAGTAGCAAGACAGGGGCCTATGGCTACACCTTC,CASSKTGAYGYTF
TRBJ1-5,TRBD1,few,TRBV30,TGTGCCTGGAGTGTACCCGGACAGGGTGATTTAAATCAGCCCCAGCATTTT,CAWSVPGQGDLNQPQHF
TRBJ2-3,TRBD1,.,TRBV7-8,TGTGCCAGCAGGCCCACAGGGGGCTACCCCTTCGATACGCAGTATTTT,CASRPTGGYPFDTQYF
TRBJ2-7,TRBD2,.,TRBV5-8,TGTGCCAGCAGCCGCACCGGGACTAGCAACAGCCGCGAGCAGTACTTC,CASSRTGTSNSREQYF
TRBJ2-5,TRBD2,.,TRBV6-1,TGTGCCAGCACCAGGTCTAGCGGGGGGGAAGAGACCCAGTACTTC,CASTRSSGGEETQYF
TRBJ1-6,.,.,TRBV6-5,TGTGCCAGCAGTCCTCAGGGGTTGGACAATTCACCCCTCCACTTT,CASSPQGLDNSPLHF
TRBJ1-2,TRBD1,once,TRBV29-1,TGCAGCGTCCACCAACGACAGGGAAAAATTGGCTACACCTTC,CSVHQRQGKIGYTF
TRBJ2-1,.,.,TRBV19,TGTGCCAGTCGTTCGGAGCACAATGAGCAGTTCTTC,CASRSEHNEQFF
TRBJ1-5,.,.,TRBV19,TGTGCCAGTAGTCAGGGGTGGGGCAATCAGCCCCAGCATTTT,CASSQGWGNQPQHF
TRBJ1-2,.,.,TRBV27,TGTGCCAGCAGTTGGGTCCGACCTGGGAATTTCTATGGCTACACCTTC,CASSWVRPGNFYGYTF
TRBJ1-1,.,once,TRBV30,TGTGCCTGGAGGACAACTGGAGGGACTGAAGCTTTCTTT,CAWRTTGGTEAFF